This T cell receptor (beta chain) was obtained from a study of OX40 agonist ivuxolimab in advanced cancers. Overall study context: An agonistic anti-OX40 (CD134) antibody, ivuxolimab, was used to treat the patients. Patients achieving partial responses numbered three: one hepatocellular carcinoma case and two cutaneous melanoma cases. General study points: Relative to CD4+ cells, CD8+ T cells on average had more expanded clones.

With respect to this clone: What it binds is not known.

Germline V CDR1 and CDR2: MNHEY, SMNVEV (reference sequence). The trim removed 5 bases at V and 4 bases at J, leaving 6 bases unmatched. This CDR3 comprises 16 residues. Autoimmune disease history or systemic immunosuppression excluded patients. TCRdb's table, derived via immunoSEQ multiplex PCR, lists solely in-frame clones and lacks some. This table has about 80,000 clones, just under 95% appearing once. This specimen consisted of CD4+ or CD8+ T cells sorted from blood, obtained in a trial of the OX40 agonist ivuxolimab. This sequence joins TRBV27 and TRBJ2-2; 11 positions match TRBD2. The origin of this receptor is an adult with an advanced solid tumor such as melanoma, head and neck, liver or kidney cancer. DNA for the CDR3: TGTGCCAGCAGTACCTCCGGGACTAGCGGCACCGGGGAGCTGTTTTTT. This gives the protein CASSTSGTSGTGELFF.